Sequencing of this TCR beta chain was carried out in a study of blood T cells in healthy people across ages. Study results and caveats: There was no known CMV status for donors, so expanded clonotype changes were possibly confounded.

In germline, CDR1 is SGHAT, CDR2 FQNNGV. V gave up 0 bases and J gave up 5 bases; unmatched junction bases: 6. This CDR3 region has 16 residues. A sample-barcoded 5' primer and a J-beta primer mix were used in a second PCR of about 7 to 12 cycles. TCRdb processed the 5' RACE reads anew with MiXCR; each CDR3 protein has one entry. The sample consists of about 640,000 distinct CDR3 sequences, under 65% of them appearing once. PBMCs were isolated at a quantity of at least 6 million per sample. Of note for this clonotype: Its antigen is not identified.

Material: blood. The sequence was obtained from a man aged 55 to 70 in good health. This rearrangement joins TRBV11-2 to TRBJ2-1, with TRBD1 matching over 8 bases. The CDR3 nucleotides read TGTGCCAGCAGCTTAGACCTCGGGACAGGCGACAATGAGCAGTTCTTC. Translated: CASSLDLGTGDNEQFF.